This T cell receptor (beta chain) was recovered during a study of blood T cell repertoires in COVID-19. Across the study: Donors in the United States, Italy and Spain gave samples during acute or convalescent COVID-19. PBMCs, B-cell-depleted T cells, or T cells were the source of the cDNA or gDNA that made up the material.

In germline, CDR1 is MNHEY, CDR2 SMNVEV (reference sequence). The V end was cut by 6 bases, the J end by 3 bases, with 18 bases between. This CDR3 is built from 15 residues. Original handling: Estimated nucleated cell counts came from reference gene primer amplification. This table comes from immunoSEQ multiplex PCR, and its TCRdb copy is limited to in-frame clones, with some not included. From that table come the V and J calls and clone size; the DNA was used to work out D and trimming. In the table there are about 80,000 clones, roughly nine tenths of which are singletons. In this sample, this clone turned up a few times.

Sequenced input: peripheral blood. This chain uses TRBV27 with TRBJ2-7; tentative D call: TRBD1 (5 bases). The TCR comes from a woman older than 75 with active or convalescent COVID-19. This CDR3 reads CASRRSTAPYYEQYF. The CDR3 nucleotides are TGTGCCAGCAGGCGCTCGACAGCGCCCTACTACGAGCAGTACTTC.